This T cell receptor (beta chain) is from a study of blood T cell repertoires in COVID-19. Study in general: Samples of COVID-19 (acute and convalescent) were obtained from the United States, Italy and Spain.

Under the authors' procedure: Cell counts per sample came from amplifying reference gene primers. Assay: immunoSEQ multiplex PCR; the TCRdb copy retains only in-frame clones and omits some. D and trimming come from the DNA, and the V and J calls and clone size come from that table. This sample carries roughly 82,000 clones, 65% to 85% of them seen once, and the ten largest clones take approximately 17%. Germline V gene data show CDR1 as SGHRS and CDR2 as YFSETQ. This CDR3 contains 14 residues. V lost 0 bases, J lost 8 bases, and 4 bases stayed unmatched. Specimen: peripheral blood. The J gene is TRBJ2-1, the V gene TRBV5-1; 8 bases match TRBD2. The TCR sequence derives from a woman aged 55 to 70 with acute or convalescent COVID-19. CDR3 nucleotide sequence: TGCGCCAGCAGCTTGGAGAGCGGGGGTTATGAGCAGTTCTTC. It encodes CASSLESGGYEQFF.